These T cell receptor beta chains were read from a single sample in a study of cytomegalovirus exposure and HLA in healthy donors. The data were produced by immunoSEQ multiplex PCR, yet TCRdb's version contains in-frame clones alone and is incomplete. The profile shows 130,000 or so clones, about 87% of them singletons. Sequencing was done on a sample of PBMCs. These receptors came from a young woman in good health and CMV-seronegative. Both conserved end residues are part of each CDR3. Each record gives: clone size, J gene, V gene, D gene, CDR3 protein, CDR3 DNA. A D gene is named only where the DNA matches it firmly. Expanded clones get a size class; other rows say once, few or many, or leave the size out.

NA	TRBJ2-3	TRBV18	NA	CASSPLEAATDTQYF	TGTGCCAGCTCACCACTGGAGGCAGCCACAGATACGCAGTATTTT
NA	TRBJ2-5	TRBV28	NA	CASSRRRGEETQYF	TGTGCCAGCAGCCGCCGGCGCGGCGAAGAGACCCAGTACTTC
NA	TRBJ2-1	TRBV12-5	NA	CASGLVRTLGNEQFF	TGTGCTAGTGGTTTGGTAAGGACTTTGGGAAATGAGCAGTTCTTC
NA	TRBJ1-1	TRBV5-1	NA	CASSLEGVTEAFF	TGCGCCAGCAGCTTGGAAGGGGTTACTGAAGCTTTCTTT
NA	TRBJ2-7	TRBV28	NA	CASSLPSPLGDYEQYF	TGTGCCAGCAGTTTACCCTCCCCTCTAGGGGACTACGAGCAGTACTTC
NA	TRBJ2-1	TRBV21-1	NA	CASSPGGISYNEQFF	TGTGCCAGCAGCCCGGGCGGGATTAGCTACAATGAGCAGTTCTTC
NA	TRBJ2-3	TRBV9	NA	CASSAVPGLPTDTQYF	TGTGCCAGCAGCGCGGTACCGGGACTTCCTACAGATACGCAGTATTTT
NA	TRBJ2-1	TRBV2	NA	CASSVGVNEQFF	TGTGCCAGCAGTGTCGGGGTGAATGAGCAGTTCTTC
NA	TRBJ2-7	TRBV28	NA	CASTPRSSYEQYF	TGTGCCAGCACCCCCCGTAGCTCCTACGAGCAGTACTTC
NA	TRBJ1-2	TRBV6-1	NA	CASTETGPPNYGYTF	TGTGCCAGCACCGAAACAGGGCCCCCTAACTATGGCTACACCTTC
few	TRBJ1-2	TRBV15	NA	CATSRRDTLSGYTF	TGTGCCACCAGCAGACGGGACACTCTCTCAGGCTACACCTTC
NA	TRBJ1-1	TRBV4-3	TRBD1	CASSPDRDGTEAFF	TGCGCCAGCAGCCCTGACAGGGATGGCACTGAAGCTTTCTTT
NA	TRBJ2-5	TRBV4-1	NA	CASSQDWGVGETQYF	TGCGCCAGCAGCCAAGATTGGGGAGTTGGGGAGACCCAGTACTTC
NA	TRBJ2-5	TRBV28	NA	CASTIGASLETQYF	TGTGCCAGCACCATAGGAGCTAGTCTAGAGACCCAGTACTTC
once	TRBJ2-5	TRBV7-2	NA	CASSPVGRSAPQETQYF	TGTGCCAGCAGCCCTGTGGGGCGATCCGCCCCCCAAGAGACCCAGTACTTC
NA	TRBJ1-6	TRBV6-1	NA	CASSGGTGANNSPLHF	TGTGCCAGCAGTGGGGGGACTGGGGCCAATAATTCACCCCTCCACTTT
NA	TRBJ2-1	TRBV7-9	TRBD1	CASSLRADRGQMFYEQFF	TGTGCCAGCAGCTTAAGGGCCGACAGGGGACAAATGTTCTATGAGCAGTTCTTC
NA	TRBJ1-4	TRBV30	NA	CAWSADSDNEKLFF	TGTGCCTGGAGTGCGGACAGCGATAATGAAAAACTGTTTTTT
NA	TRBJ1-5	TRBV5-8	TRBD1	CASSRTGTGNQPQHF	TGTGCCAGCAGCCGCACCGGGACAGGGAATCAGCCCCAGCATTTT
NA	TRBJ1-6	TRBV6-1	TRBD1	CANQTGENSPLHF	TGTGCCAACCAGACAGGGGAAAATTCACCCCTCCACTTT
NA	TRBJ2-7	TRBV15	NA	CATSRDVAPSYEQYF	TGTGCCACCAGCAGAGATGTGGCCCCTTCCTACGAGCAGTACTTC
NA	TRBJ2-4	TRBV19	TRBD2	CASSTRGAPANIQYF	TGTGCCAGTAGTACGCGGGGGGCCCCAGCAAACATTCAGTACTTC
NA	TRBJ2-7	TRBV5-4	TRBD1	CASSLPGTGSFEQYF	TGTGCCAGCAGCTTACCCGGGACAGGGAGTTTCGAGCAGTACTTC
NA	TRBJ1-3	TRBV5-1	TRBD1	CASSITGDSGNTIYF	TGCGCCAGCAGCATAACAGGGGACTCTGGAAACACCATATATTTT
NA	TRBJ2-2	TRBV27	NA	CASSANRALNTGELFF	TGTGCCAGCAGTGCCAACAGGGCCTTGAACACCGGGGAGCTGTTTTTT
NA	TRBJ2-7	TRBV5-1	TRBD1	CASSPGTGTYEQYF	TGCGCCAGCAGCCCCGGGACAGGAACCTACGAGCAGTACTTC
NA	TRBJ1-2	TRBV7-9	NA	CASSLRVGGYGYTF	TGTGCCAGCAGCTTAAGGGTGGGAGGCTATGGCTACACCTTC
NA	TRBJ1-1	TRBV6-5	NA	CASRARQDPNTEAFF	TGTGCCAGCAGAGCCCGACAGGACCCGAACACTGAAGCTTTCTTT
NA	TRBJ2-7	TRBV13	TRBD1	CASRGYRDRTYEQYF	TGTGCCAGCAGAGGGTACCGGGACAGGACCTACGAGCAGTACTTC
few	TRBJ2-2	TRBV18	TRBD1	CASSPPGRGRAGELFF	TGTGCCAGCTCACCACCGGGCAGGGGGCGCGCCGGGGAGCTGTTTTTT
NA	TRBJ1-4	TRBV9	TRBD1	CASSGGTGAEKLFF	TGTGCCAGCAGCGGTGGGACAGGGGCTGAAAAACTGTTTTTT
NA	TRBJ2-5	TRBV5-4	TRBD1	CASSTRQGEETQYF	TGTGCCAGCAGCACCCGACAGGGGGAAGAGACCCAGTACTTC
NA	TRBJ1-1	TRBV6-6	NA	CASSYSAQVGTEAFF	TGTGCCAGCAGTTACTCGGCGCAGGTCGGCACTGAAGCTTTCTTT
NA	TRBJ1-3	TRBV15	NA	CATNVGGPGNTIYF	TGTGCCACCAACGTAGGAGGGCCTGGAAACACCATATATTTT
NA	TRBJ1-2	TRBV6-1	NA	CASTPRANYGYTF	TGTGCCAGCACCCCGAGGGCTAACTATGGCTACACCTTC
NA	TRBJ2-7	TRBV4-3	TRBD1	CASSQGQGVSYEQYF	TGCGCCAGCAGCCAAGGACAGGGCGTTTCCTACGAGCAGTACTTC
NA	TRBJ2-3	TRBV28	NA	CASSLFQGGDTQYF	TGTGCCAGCAGTTTATTCCAGGGTGGAGATACGCAGTATTTT
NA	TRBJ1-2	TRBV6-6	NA	CASSYSGQYGYTF	TGTGCCAGCAGTTACTCGGGACAATATGGCTACACCTTC
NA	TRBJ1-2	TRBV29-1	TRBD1	CSVEGTGGRGYTF	TGCAGCGTTGAAGGGACAGGGGGCCGTGGCTACACCTTC
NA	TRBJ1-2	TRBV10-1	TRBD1	CASSLGQGAANYGYTF	TGCGCCAGCAGTTTGGGACAGGGGGCGGCTAACTATGGCTACACCTTC
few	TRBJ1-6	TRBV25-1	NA	CASSELGRGNSPLHF	TGTGCCAGCAGTGAGCTCGGAAGGGGTAATTCACCCCTCCACTTT
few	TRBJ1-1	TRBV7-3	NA	CASSLIVNTEAFF	TGTGCCAGCAGCTTAATAGTGAACACTGAAGCTTTCTTT
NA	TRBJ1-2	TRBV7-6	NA	CASSSNTGPVYGYTF	TGTGCCAGCAGCTCCAATACAGGGCCCGTCTATGGCTACACCTTC
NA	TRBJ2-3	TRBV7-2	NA	CASSTRAAQGWTDTQYF	TGTGCCAGCAGCACCCGCGCCGCGCAGGGTTGGACAGATACGCAGTATTTT
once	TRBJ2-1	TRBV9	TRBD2	CASSVTSGSSYNEQFF	TGTGCCAGCAGCGTGACTAGCGGTAGCTCCTACAATGAGCAGTTCTTC
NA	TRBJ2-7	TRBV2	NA	CASSVEGRSEQYF	TGTGCCAGCAGTGTAGAGGGCCGGAGCGAGCAGTACTTC
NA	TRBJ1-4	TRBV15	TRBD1	CATSVDRGAGEKLFF	TGTGCCACCAGCGTGGACAGGGGTGCGGGAGAAAAACTGTTTTTT
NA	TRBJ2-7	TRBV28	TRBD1	CASRSGQSYEQYF	TGTGCCAGCAGATCGGGACAGTCCTACGAGCAGTACTTC
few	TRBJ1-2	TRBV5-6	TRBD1	CASSRGDSYGYTF	TGTGCCAGCAGCCGAGGGGACAGCTATGGCTACACCTTC
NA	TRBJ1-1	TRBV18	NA	CASSPNRAEAFF	TGTGCCAGCTCACCAAACAGGGCGGAAGCTTTCTTT
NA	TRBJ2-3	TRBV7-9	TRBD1	CASSSAGTGRRDTQYF	TGTGCCAGCAGCTCGGCCGGGACAGGGCGGCGGGATACGCAGTATTTT
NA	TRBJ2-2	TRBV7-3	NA	CASSLTKSGNTGELFF	TGTGCCAGCAGCTTAACAAAAAGCGGTAACACCGGGGAGCTGTTTTTT
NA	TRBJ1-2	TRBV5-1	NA	CASRVRGKHYGYTF	TGCGCCAGCAGGGTGCGGGGCAAGCACTATGGCTACACCTTC
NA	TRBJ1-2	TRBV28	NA	CASSVDLAQNYGYTF	TGTGCCAGCAGTGTAGACTTAGCCCAAAACTATGGCTACACCTTC
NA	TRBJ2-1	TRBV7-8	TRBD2	CASSFLAGVYDEQFF	TGTGCCAGCAGCTTTTTAGCGGGAGTGTACGATGAGCAGTTCTTC
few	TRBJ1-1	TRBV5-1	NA	CASSLQGPNTEAFF	TGCGCCAGCAGCTTGCAGGGGCCAAACACTGAAGCTTTCTTT
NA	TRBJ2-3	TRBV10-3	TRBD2	CAIRAGDTSTDTQYF	TGTGCCATCAGAGCGGGAGACACTAGCACAGATACGCAGTATTTT
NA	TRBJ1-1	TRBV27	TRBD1	CASSSPGQKKNTEAFF	TGTGCCAGCAGTTCCCCGGGACAGAAGAAAAACACTGAAGCTTTCTTT
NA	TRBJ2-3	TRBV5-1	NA	CASSLALAVGITDTQYF	TGCGCCAGCAGCTTGGCCTTAGCGGTCGGAATCACAGATACGCAGTATTTT